Presented here are 3 T cell receptor beta chains from one specimen sequenced in a study of blood T cells in healthy people across ages. Using a J-beta primer mix together with a sample-barcoded 5' primer, a second PCR was run for about 7 to 12 cycles. TCRdb re-derived calls from the 5' RACE reads in MiXCR, one entry per CDR3 protein. This sample has around 1.5 million distinct CDR3 sequences, with about 40% found just once. The specimen was blood. The source of these receptors is a woman aged 18-30 years in good health.

The chain recombines TRBV10-3 with TRBJ2-7; D gene ambiguous. The CDR3 has 13 residues. V lost 2 bases, J lost 5 bases, and 10 bases lay in between. Germline-derived CDR1 and CDR2 are ENHRY and SYGVKD. The CDR3 sequence is CAISEEPTDEQYF. The CDR3 DNA reads TGTGCCATCAGTGAGGAGCCTACCGACGAGCAGTACTTC.

This clonotype turned up a few times. The rearrangement uses TRBV7-2 and TRBJ2-4; D is possibly TRBD2 (5 bases). This CDR3 contains 16 residues. V gave up 1 base and J gave up 0 bases, with 10 bases separating them. Germline V lookup: CDR1 SGHTA, CDR2 FQGNSA. CDR3 in amino acids: CASSLVAGLAKNIQYF. The DNA of the CDR3 is TGTGCCAGCAGCTTAGTGGCAGGACTAGCCAAAAACATTCAGTACTTC. Complete variable domain (other parts from reference TRBV7-2 and TRBJ2-4): GAGVSQSPSNKVTEKGKDVELRCDPISGHTALYWYRQSLGQGLEFLIYFQGNSAPDKSGLPSDRFSAERTGGSVSTLTIQRTQQEDSAVYLCASSLVAGLAKNIQYFGAGTRLSVL.

The table lists this clonotype with a few counts. The chain links TRBV5-4 to TRBJ2-5; D remains ambiguous. V dropped 2 bases and J dropped 3 bases, with 8 bases sitting between them. The CDR3 loop spans 13 amino acids. Per germline, CDR1 SGHNT and CDR2 YYREEE (reference sequence). The CDR3 DNA is TGTGCCAGCAGCTTAAATCCTGAAGAGACCCAGTACTTC. This translates into CASSLNPEETQYF.